These 8 T cell receptor beta chains were sequenced from one sample in a study of blood T cell repertoires in COVID-19. The protocol was immunoSEQ multiplex PCR, while the TCRdb copy is restricted to in-frame clones and leaves out a portion. Here the sample spans about 290,000 clones, roughly 90% being singletons. The source material was PBMCs or T cells enriched from blood (not recorded which). The receptors were sampled from a middle-aged woman who had recovered from COVID-19.

This sequence joins TRBV29-1 and TRBJ1-1; the match to TRBD1 covers 8 bases. J lost 1 base, V lost 7 bases, and 2 bases had no gene match. Germline V CDR1 and CDR2: SQVTM, ANQGSEA. The CDR3 has 12 residues. CDR3 sequence: CSGTGWNTEAFF. The CDR3 DNA is TGCAGCGGGACAGGGTGGAACACTGAAGCTTTCTTT.

The chain employs TRBV19 and TRBJ1-5; no reliable D call. V shed 7 bases and J shed 5 bases, with 12 bases lying between them. The CDR3 has 13 amino acids. The V gene's germline CDR1 is LNHDA and CDR2 SQIVND (reference sequence). The chain's CDR3 is CASTPGTYQPQHF. The CDR3 DNA is TGTGCCAGTACCCCGGGTACTTATCAGCCCCAGCATTTT.

V usage is TRBV11-2 and J usage is TRBJ1-4; D perhaps matches TRBD1 (5 bases). The germline CDR1 and CDR2 sequences are SGHAT and FQNNGV. This CDR3 has 15 residues. Trimming shortened V by 4 bases and J by 6 bases, and 15 bases separated the two germline ends. The DNA of the CDR3 is TGTGCCAGCAGCTCGGACGGGACGGGGGATGAAAAACTGTTTTTT. This encodes CASSSDGTGDEKLFF.

The chain combines TRBV12-5 with TRBJ1-2, with a tentative D call TRBD1 (6 bases). Trimming took 0 bases from V and 8 from J, leaving 19 bases between them. The CDR3 consists of 16 residues. Germline V CDR1 and CDR2: LGHNT, FRNRAP. As DNA, the CDR3 is TGTGCTAGTGGTTTGGTACCAGGACAGAACGGCAGAGGCTACACCTTC. Translated: CASGLVPGQNGRGYTF.

The gene calls are TRBV5-4 and TRBJ2-2; TRBD2 might be the D (5 bases). V dropped 4 bases and J dropped 3 bases, with 13 bases sitting between them. Per the germline V gene, CDR1 is SGHNT and CDR2 is YYREEE (reference sequence). The CDR3 totals 15 residues. This chain's CDR3 is CASSRNSGDTGELFF. The CDR3 DNA reads TGTGCCAGCAGCCGAAACAGCGGTGACACCGGGGAGCTGTTTTTT.

The V and J genes are TRBV19 and TRBJ1-3, with 12 bases that match TRBD1. Trimming at V came to 5 bases and at J to 3 bases, leaving 11 bases not matched to a gene. This CDR3 is built from 18 residues. Germline V CDR1 and CDR2: LNHDA, SQIVND (reference sequence). CDR3: CASSPRDRGRINGNTIYF. DNA of the CDR3: TGTGCCAGTAGTCCCCGGGACAGGGGGCGCATAAATGGAAACACCATATATTTT.

The J gene is TRBJ2-7, the V gene TRBV6-1; tentative D call: TRBD2 (7 bases). Germline lookup yields CDR1 MNHNS and CDR2 SASEGT. The CDR3 has 14 amino acids. Trimming left V 3 bases short and J 2 bases short, with 11 bases between. The CDR3 nucleotides read TGTGCCAGCAGTGAGGGGGGGGGCACCTACGAGCAGTACTTC. Translation gives CASSEGGGTYEQYF.

V usage is TRBV11-2 and J usage is TRBJ2-2; the D gene is possibly TRBD1 (5 bases). CDR3 length equals 16 residues. Germline V gives CDR1 SGHAT, CDR2 FQNNGV. V was trimmed by 4 bases and J by 4 bases, leaving 16 bases between them. The chain's CDR3 is CASSSTGWLVTGELFF. In DNA form, the CDR3 reads TGTGCCAGCAGCTCAACAGGCTGGCTGGTCACCGGGGAGCTGTTTTTT.